This entry features one T cell receptor beta chain sequence. Its antigen has not been determined. No qualities accompany the bases; no much larger clone lies one base away. The trial excluded patients who had a history of autoimmune disease or who were on systemic immunosuppression. Peripheral blood for TCR sequencing was drawn from every dose cohort at baseline, at cycle 4 day 1 and at cycle 7 day 1. Samples were obtained from an open-label, multicenter, first-in-human phase I dose-escalation trial of ivuxolimab. Adults with locally advanced or metastatic melanoma, renal cell, hepatocellular, or head and neck squamous cell carcinoma were enrolled in the trial. CD4+ and CD8+ T cells were sorted separately from peripheral blood before TCR sequencing. Inclusive of the bounding cysteine and phenylalanine, the CDR3 is 17 residues long. Only the CDR3 DNA is retained, 51 bases long and in frame from the first base. Trimming removed 6 bases from V and 0 bases from J, leaving 18 bases between the germline ends. Reading the germline V gene (reference sequence) gives CDR1 LNHDA and CDR2 SQIVND.

This record comes from a study of OX40 agonist ivuxolimab in advanced cancers. As for the study more broadly: Ivuxolimab was a fully human IgG2 agonistic monoclonal antibody targeting the costimulatory receptor OX40 (CD134). The paper covers the monotherapy dose-escalation part of the phase I ivuxolimab trial, which included N ≈ 57 patients. Partial responses occurred in three dose-escalation patients, of whom one had hepatocellular carcinoma and two had cutaneous melanoma. The dose-escalation cohort was 82.7% male with a mean age of roughly 62 years, ranging from roughly 20 to 80. Intravenous ivuxolimab was administered to patients every 2 weeks at six dose levels: 0.01, 0.1, 0.3, 1.5, 3 and 10 mg/kg. Among the 50 to 55 dose-escalation patients, about 19 had hepatocellular carcinoma, 15 or so melanoma, 9 renal cell carcinoma and 9 head and neck cancer. Patients were allowed to have had prior anti-PD-1, anti-PD-L1 or anti-CTLA-4 therapy, and approximately 43% of the dose-escalation patients had previously received checkpoint inhibitors. Peripheral TCRbeta sequencing aimed to test whether ivuxolimab altered TCR sequence diversity and caused clonal T-cell expansion. The paper as a whole reports these results and caveats: Clonal expansion of both CD4+ and CD8+ blood T cells was observed from baseline to week 6 at doses 0.1 to 3.0 mg/kg. In the 0.1-3.0 mg/kg groups, partial responders were among the patients with the lowest normalized peripheral clonal expansion, particularly in CD8+ T cells. On average, CD8+ T cells showed more expanded clones than CD4+ T cells after ivuxolimab. Low levels of normalized T-cell clonal expansion were also seen in some nonresponding patients. Antigen specificity was not determined for the clonally expanded peripheral T cells.

For sequencing of the TCRbeta CDR3 region, genomic DNA was extracted from the sorted cells. TCRbeta CDR3 regions were sequenced using the immunoSEQ Assay. Drawn from immuneACCESS, this table holds only the in-frame rearrangements with V and J called that TCRdb kept. Clones are partly lost; checked studies trace under half to an unresolved V gene and leave the rest unexplained. The sample profile shows approximately 99,000 clones; roughly 95% of them were found once. In total, the top ten clones hold 0.15% to 0.2% of the sample. This material consisted of CD4+ or CD8+ T cells sorted from blood, taken in a trial of the OX40 agonist ivuxolimab. Recombination linked TRBV19 to TRBJ1-5; the D gene is unclear. This clonotype originated in an adult with an advanced solid tumor such as melanoma, head and neck, liver or kidney cancer. The nucleotide sequence reads as follows: TGTGCCAGTAGCAAGACGGCCCAGCCTTATAGCAATCAGCCCCAGCATTTT. It translates as CASSKTAQPYSNQPQHF.